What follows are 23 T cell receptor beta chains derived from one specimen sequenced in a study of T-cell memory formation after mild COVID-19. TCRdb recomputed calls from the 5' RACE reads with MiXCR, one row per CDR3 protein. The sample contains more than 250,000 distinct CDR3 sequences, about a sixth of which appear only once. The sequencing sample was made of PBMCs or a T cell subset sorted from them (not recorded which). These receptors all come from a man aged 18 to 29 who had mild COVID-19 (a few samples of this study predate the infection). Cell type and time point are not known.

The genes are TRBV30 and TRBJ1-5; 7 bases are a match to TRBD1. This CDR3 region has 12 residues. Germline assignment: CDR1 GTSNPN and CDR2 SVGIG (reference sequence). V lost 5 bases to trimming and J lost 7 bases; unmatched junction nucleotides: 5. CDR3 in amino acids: CAWGQAGQPQHF. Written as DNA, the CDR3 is TGTGCCTGGGGACAGGCCGGCCAGCCCCAGCATTTT.

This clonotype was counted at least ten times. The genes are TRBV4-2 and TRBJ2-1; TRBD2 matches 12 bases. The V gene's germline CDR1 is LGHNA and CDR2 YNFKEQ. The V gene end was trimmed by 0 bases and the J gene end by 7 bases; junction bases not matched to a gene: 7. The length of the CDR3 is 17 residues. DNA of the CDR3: TGTGCCAGCAGCCAAGATCCTAGCGGGGGGGCCAGGAATGAGCAGTTCTTC. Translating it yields CASSQDPSGGARNEQFF.

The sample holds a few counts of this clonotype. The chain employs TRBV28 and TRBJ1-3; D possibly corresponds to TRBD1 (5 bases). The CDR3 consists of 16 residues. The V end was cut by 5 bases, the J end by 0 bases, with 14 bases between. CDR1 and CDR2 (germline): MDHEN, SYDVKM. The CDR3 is CASSPRDGSSGNTIYF. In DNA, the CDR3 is TGTGCCAGCAGTCCCCGGGACGGTAGCTCTGGAAACACCATATATTTT.

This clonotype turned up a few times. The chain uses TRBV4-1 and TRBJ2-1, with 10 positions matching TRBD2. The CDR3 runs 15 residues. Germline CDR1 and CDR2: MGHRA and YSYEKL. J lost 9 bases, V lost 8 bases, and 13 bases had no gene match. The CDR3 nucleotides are TGCGCCAGCCGAGAAACGGCTAGCGGGGGAAGTGAGCAGTTCTTC. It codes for CASRETASGGSEQFF.

The CDR3 spells CSARDGSLGIRGYEQYV. As DNA, the CDR3 is TGCAGTGCTAGAGATGGGTCGCTGGGAATCCGAGGCTACGAGCAGTACGTC. The V and J genes are TRBV20-1 and TRBJ2-7; D gene uncertain. Germline assignment: CDR1 DFQATT and CDR2 SNEGSKA (reference sequence). The ends were cut back, 0 bases at V and 3 bases at J, with 21 bases in the middle. The CDR3 length is 17 residues.

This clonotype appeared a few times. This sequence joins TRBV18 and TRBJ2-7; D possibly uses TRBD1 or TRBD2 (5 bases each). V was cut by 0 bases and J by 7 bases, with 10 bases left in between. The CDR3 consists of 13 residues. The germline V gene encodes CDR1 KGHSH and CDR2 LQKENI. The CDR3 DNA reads TGTGCCAGCTCACCACCAGGGACCGGTGAGCAGTACTTC. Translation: CASSPPGTGEQYF. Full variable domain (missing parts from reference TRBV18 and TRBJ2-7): NAGVMQNPRHLVRRRGQEARLRCSPMKGHSHVYWYRQLPEEGLKFMVYLQKENIIDESGMPKERFSAEFPKEGPSILRIQQVVRGDSAAYFCASSPPGTGEQYFGPGTRLTVT.

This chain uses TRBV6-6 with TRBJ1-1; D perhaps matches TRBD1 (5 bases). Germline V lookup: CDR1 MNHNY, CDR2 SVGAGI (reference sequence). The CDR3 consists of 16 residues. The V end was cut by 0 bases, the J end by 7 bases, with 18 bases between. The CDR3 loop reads CASSYSNLQGLIEAFF. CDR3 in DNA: TGTGCCAGCAGTTACTCAAATTTGCAGGGTCTGATTGAAGCTTTCTTT.

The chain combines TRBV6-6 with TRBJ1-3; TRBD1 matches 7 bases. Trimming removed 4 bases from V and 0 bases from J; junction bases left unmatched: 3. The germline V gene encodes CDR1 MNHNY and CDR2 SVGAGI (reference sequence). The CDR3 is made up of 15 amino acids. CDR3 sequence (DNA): TGTGCCAGCAGTTTGGGACAGAACTCTGGAAACACCATATATTTT. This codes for CASSLGQNSGNTIYF.

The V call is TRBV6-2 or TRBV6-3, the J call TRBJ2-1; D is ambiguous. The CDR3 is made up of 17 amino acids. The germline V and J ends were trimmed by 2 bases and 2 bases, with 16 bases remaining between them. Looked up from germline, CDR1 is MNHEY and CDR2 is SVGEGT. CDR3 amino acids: CASSYGPRRIAYNEQFF. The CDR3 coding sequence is TGTGCCAGCAGTTACGGGCCCCGAAGGATCGCCTACAATGAGCAGTTCTTC.

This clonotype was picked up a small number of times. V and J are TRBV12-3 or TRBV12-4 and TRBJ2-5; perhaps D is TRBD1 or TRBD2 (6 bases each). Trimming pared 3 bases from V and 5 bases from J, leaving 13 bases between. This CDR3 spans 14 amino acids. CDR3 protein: CASSLGAGTETQYF. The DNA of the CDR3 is TGTGCCAGCAGTTTGGGGGCGGGAACTGAGACCCAGTACTTC.

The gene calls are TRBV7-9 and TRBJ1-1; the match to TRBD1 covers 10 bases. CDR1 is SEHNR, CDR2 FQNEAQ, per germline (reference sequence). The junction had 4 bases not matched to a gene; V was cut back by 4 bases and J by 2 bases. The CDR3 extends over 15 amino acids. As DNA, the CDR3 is TGTGCCAGCAGCTCGACGACAGGGGGCAACACTGAAGCTTTCTTT. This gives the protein CASSSTTGGNTEAFF.

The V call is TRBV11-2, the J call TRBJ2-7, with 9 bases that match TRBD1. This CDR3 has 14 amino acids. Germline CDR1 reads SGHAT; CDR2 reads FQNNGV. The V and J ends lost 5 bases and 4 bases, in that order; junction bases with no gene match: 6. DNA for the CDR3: TGTGCCAGCAGCAACAGACAGGGGGTATACGAGCAGTACTTC. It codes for CASSNRQGVYEQYF.

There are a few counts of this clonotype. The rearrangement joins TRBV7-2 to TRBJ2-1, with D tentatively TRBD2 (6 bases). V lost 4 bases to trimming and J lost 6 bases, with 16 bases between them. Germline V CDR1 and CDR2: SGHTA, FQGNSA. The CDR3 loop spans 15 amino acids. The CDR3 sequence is CASSSTGLSSNEQFF. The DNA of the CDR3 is TGTGCCAGCAGCTCTACGGGACTCAGCTCCAATGAGCAGTTCTTC. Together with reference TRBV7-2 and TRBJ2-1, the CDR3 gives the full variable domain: GAGVSQSPSNKVTEKGKDVELRCDPISGHTALYWYRQSLGQGLEFLIYFQGNSAPDKSGLPSDRFSAERTGGSVSTLTIQRTQQEDSAVYLCASSSTGLSSNEQFFGPGTRLTVL.

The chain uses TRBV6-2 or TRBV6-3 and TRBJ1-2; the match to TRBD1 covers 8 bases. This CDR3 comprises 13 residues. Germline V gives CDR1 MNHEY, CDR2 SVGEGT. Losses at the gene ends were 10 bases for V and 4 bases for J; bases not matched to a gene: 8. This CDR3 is CATLRQGSYGYTF. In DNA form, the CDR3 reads TGTGCCACCCTAAGACAGGGGAGCTATGGCTACACCTTC.

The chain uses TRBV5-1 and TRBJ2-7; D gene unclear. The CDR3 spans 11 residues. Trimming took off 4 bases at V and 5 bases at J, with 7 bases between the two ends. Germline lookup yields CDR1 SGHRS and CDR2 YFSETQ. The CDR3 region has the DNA TGCGCCAGCAGCCTGGGTCACGAGCAGTACGTC. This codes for CASSLGHEQYV.

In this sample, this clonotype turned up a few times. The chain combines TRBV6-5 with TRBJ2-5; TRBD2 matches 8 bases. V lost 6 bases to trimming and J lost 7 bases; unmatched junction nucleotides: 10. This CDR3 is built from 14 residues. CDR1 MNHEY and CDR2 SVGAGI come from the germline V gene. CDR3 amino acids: CASSQTLRGGTQYF. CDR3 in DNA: TGTGCCAGCAGCCAGACACTCCGGGGGGGGACCCAGTACTTC.

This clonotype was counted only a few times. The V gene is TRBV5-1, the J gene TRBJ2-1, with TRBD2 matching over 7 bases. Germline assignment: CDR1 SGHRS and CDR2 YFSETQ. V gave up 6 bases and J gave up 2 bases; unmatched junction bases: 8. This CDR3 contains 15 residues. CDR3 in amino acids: CASTRNRGAYNEQFF. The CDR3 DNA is TGCGCCAGCACCAGGAACCGGGGGGCCTACAATGAGCAGTTCTTC.

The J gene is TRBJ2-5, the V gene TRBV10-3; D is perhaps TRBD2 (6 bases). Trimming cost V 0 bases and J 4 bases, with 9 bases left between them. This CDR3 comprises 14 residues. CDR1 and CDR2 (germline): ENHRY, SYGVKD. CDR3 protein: CAISESGGVETQYF. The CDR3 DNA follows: TGTGCCATCAGTGAGTCTGGCGGGGTAGAGACCCAGTACTTC.

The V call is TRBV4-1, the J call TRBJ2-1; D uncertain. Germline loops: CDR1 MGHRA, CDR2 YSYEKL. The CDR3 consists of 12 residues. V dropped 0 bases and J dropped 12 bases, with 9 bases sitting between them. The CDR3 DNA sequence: TGCGCCAGCAGCCAAGATGGGAAGGCGCAGTTCTTC. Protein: CASSQDGKAQFF.

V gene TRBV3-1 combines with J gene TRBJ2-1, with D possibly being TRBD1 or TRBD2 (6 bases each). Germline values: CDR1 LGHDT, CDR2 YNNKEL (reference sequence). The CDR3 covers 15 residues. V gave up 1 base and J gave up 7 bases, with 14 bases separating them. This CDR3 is CASSQAGAFRNEQFF. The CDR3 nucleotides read TGTGCCAGCAGCCAAGCGGGGGCTTTTAGGAATGAGCAGTTCTTC.

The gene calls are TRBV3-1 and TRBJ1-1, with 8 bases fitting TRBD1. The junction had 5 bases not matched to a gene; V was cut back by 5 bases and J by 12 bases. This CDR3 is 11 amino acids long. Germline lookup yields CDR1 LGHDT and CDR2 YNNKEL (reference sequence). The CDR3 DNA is TGTGCCAGCAGCTGGCAGGGGGCGACTTTCTTT. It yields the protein CASSWQGATFF.

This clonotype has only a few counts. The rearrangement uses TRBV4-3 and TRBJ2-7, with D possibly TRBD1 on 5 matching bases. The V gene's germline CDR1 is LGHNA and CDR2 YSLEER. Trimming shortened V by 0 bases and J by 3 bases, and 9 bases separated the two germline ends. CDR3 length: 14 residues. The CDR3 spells CASSQDHRSYEQYF. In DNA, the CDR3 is TGCGCCAGCAGCCAAGATCACAGGAGCTACGAGCAGTACTTC.

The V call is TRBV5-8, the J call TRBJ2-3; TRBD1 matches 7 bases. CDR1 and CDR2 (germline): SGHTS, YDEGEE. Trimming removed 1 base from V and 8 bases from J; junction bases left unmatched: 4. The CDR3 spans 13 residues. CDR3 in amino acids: CASSLYRGGTQYF. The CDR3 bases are TGTGCCAGCAGCTTGTACAGGGGTGGTACGCAGTATTTT.